Each of the 26 T cell receptor beta chains below was sequenced from the same sample in a study of cytomegalovirus exposure and HLA in healthy donors. Some clones are missing from TCRdb's copy, which holds only in-frame ones; the method was immunoSEQ multiplex PCR. The table records roughly 150,000 clones, 85% to 90% of them present only once. Sequenced material: PBMCs. These TCRs come from a man younger than 35 in good health and CMV-seronegative.

The gene calls are TRBV19 and TRBJ1-2; TRBD1 might be the D (5 bases). The germline V gene has CDR1 LNHDA and CDR2 SQIVND (reference sequence). Trimming removed 7 bases from V and 2 bases from J, with 14 bases in between. The length of the CDR3 is 14 residues. CDR3 protein: CASTFWGGNYGYTF. CDR3 nucleotides: TGTGCCAGTACCTTCTGGGGGGGGAACTATGGCTACACCTTC.

The table lists this clone with a count of one. CDR3 sequence: CASRHRDIGGEKLFF. The CDR3 nucleotides are TGTGCCAGCAGGCACCGGGACATAGGGGGTGAAAAACTGTTTTTT. The chain combines TRBV6-5 with TRBJ1-4; the D gene is possibly TRBD1 (6 bases). Trimming shortened V by 6 bases and J by 7 bases, and 18 bases separated the two germline ends. This CDR3 contains 15 residues. CDR1 and CDR2 from the germline V gene are MNHEY and SVGAGI.

V is TRBV7-9 and J is TRBJ1-6; the D gene is possibly TRBD1 (6 bases). The V gene's germline CDR1 is SEHNR and CDR2 FQNEAQ (reference sequence). Trimming stripped 5 bases from V and 7 bases from J, with 15 bases between. The CDR3 spans 15 residues. CDR3 nucleotide sequence: TGTGCCAGCAGCACAACCCGGGACATGAATTCACCCCTCCACTTT. This sequence encodes CASSTTRDMNSPLHF.

The J gene is TRBJ1-6, the V gene TRBV6-1; D unclear. The germline CDR1 and CDR2 sequences are MNHNS and SASEGT. The CDR3 covers 15 residues. V was trimmed by 3 bases and J by 9 bases, leaving 15 bases between them. The CDR3 DNA reads TGTGCCAGCAGTGAGGTTGACTCTATCCGTTCACCCCTCCACTTT. Its translation: CASSEVDSIRSPLHF.

V usage is TRBV4-1 and J usage is TRBJ1-2; D is uncertain. The CDR3 length is 16 residues. Trimming cost V 4 bases and J 4 bases, with 19 bases left between them. The germline CDR1 and CDR2 sequences are MGHRA and YSYEKL. This CDR3 is CASSLHAGTAGYGYTF. For the CDR3, the DNA is TGCGCCAGCAGCCTCCACGCAGGAACAGCCGGCTATGGCTACACCTTC.

The rearrangement joins TRBV28 to TRBJ2-7, with TRBD1 matching 7 bases. V shed 7 bases, J shed 2 bases, and the junction held 5 bases outside the gene matches. The germline V gene has CDR1 MDHEN and CDR2 SYDVKM. The CDR3 is made up of 13 amino acids. The CDR3: CASTRTGPYEQYF. The CDR3, as DNA: TGTGCCAGCACCCGGACAGGCCCCTACGAGCAGTACTTC. The complete variable domain, with remaining parts taken from reference TRBV28 and TRBJ2-7, reads DVKVTQSSRYLVKRTGEKVFLECVQDMDHENMFWYRQDPGLGLRLIYFSYDVKMKEKGDIPEGYSVSREKKERFSLILESASTNQTSMYLCASTRTGPYEQYFGPGTRLTVT.

The chain carries TRBV15 and TRBJ2-5, with no clear D. The CDR3 is 14 amino acids. Germline V gives CDR1 LNHNV, CDR2 YYDKDF (reference sequence). Trimming stripped 1 base from V and 5 bases from J, with 11 bases between. The CDR3 loop is CATSRVGQAETQYF. CDR3 in DNA: TGTGCCACCAGCAGAGTTGGCCAGGCGGAGACCCAGTACTTC.

V gene TRBV27 combines with J gene TRBJ2-7; D unresolved. Germline CDR1 is MNHEY and CDR2 is SMNVEV (reference sequence). Between the trimmed V and J ends, which lost 6 bases and 0 bases, there was a span of 9 bases. This CDR3 has 13 residues. The CDR3 protein is CASRPTYSYEQYF. Written as DNA, the CDR3 is TGTGCCAGCAGACCGACATACTCCTACGAGCAGTACTTC.

The chain recombines TRBV19 with TRBJ2-7, with TRBD2 matching over 14 bases. The V segment lost 7 bases and the J segment 4 bases; nucleotides outside the gene matches: 9. Germline CDR1 is LNHDA and CDR2 is SQIVND (reference sequence). The CDR3 sequence is 16 residues long. In nucleotides, the CDR3 is TGTGCCAGTATCTCAACCGGGACTAGCGGGAGTTACGAGCAGTACTTC. Encoded protein: CASISTGTSGSYEQYF. Full variable domain (missing parts from reference TRBV19 and TRBJ2-7): DGGITQSPKYLFRKEGQNVTLSCEQNLNHDAMYWYRQDPGQGLRLIYYSQIVNDFQKGDIAEGYSVSREKKESFPLTVTSAQKNPTAFYLCASISTGTSGSYEQYFGPGTRLTVT.

The chain combines TRBV29-1 with TRBJ1-2, with D maybe TRBD1 (6 bases). Germline-derived CDR1 and CDR2 are SQVTM and ANQGSEA. The CDR3 is 12 amino acids. V lost 4 bases and J lost 8, with 14 bases in between. In nucleotides, the CDR3 is TGCAGCGTTGGCGGGGGGCTCTACGGCTACACCTTC. Its translation is CSVGGGLYGYTF.

CDR3 coding DNA: TGTGCCAGCGGGGGGGCGGGCAATCAGCCCCAGCATTTT. It encodes CASGGAGNQPQHF. The V call is TRBV27, the J call TRBJ1-5, with D possibly being TRBD1 (6 bases). The CDR3 has 13 residues. The V end lost 8 bases, the J end lost 2 bases, and 10 bases lay between the germline ends. Germline loops: CDR1 MNHEY, CDR2 SMNVEV (reference sequence).

This clone was counted a few times. The chain combines TRBV19 with TRBJ2-2; 7 positions agree with TRBD1. Germline V gene lookup returns CDR1 LNHDA and CDR2 SQIVND (reference sequence). The CDR3 sequence is 17 residues long. J was trimmed by 5 bases and V by 7 bases; bases with no gene match: 16. In nucleotides, the CDR3 is TGTGCCAGTACCCTCAATACGAGGGGGCGTCAAACCGGGGAGCTGTTTTTT. Its protein product is CASTLNTRGRQTGELFF. Using reference TRBV19 and TRBJ2-2 for the parts outside the CDR3, the full variable domain is DGGITQSPKYLFRKEGQNVTLSCEQNLNHDAMYWYRQDPGQGLRLIYYSQIVNDFQKGDIAEGYSVSREKKESFPLTVTSAQKNPTAFYLCASTLNTRGRQTGELFFGEGSRLTVL.

V usage is TRBV2 and J usage is TRBJ1-1; D is perhaps TRBD1 (6 bases). Germline V gives CDR1 SNHLY, CDR2 FYNNEI. The V and J ends lost 6 bases and 1 base respectively, with 12 bases between them. This CDR3 contains 14 residues. CDR3 in DNA: TGTGCCAGCAGGACCCCGGGACAGAACACTGAAGCTTTCTTT. Translating gives CASRTPGQNTEAFF.

The chain employs TRBV4-3 and TRBJ1-1; D remains ambiguous. Germline V CDR1 and CDR2: LGHNA, YSLEER. Trimming stripped 1 base from V and 1 base from J, with 7 bases between. The CDR3 has 14 amino acids. CDR3 in amino acids: CASSQGYGNTEAFF. DNA of the CDR3: TGCGCCAGCAGCCAAGGCTACGGGAACACTGAAGCTTTCTTT.

A word on this clone: Its ends do not fully match the called genes, so a read error is possible. V gene TRBV27 combines with J gene TRBJ1-3, with 8 bases lining up with TRBD1. The CDR3 spans 16 residues. Germline V lookup: CDR1 MNHEY, CDR2 SMNVEV (reference sequence). Here the CDR3 reads CASSPGRQGAGNTIYF. CDR3 coding DNA: TGTGCCAGCAGTCCCGGTCGGCAGGGGGCTGGGAACACCATATATTTT.

V and J are TRBV27 and TRBJ2-2; D call uncertain. The CDR3 is 14 amino acids. V shed 4 bases and J shed 2 bases, with 8 bases lying between them. CDR1 and CDR2 (germline): MNHEY, SMNVEV (reference sequence). This chain's CDR3 is CASSSGSNTGELFF. CDR3 DNA sequence: TGTGCCAGCAGTTCAGGCTCCAACACCGGGGAGCTGTTTTTT.

V gene TRBV2 combines with J gene TRBJ2-2; possible D gene TRBD1, 5 bases. The CDR3 spans 16 residues. V lost 7 bases and J lost 1, with 16 bases in between. Per germline, CDR1 SNHLY and CDR2 FYNNEI. The CDR3 spells CASTRAPGMNTGELFF. The CDR3 nucleotides read TGTGCCAGCACTCGGGCCCCAGGGATGAACACCGGGGAGCTGTTTTTT.

J is TRBJ2-1 and V is TRBV5-1, with D possibly TRBD2 on 6 matching bases. The length of the CDR3 is 14 residues. With 0 bases removed from V and 8 bases from J, the gap between germline ends came to 12 bases. CDR1 and CDR2 from the germline V gene are SGHRS and YFSETQ. This chain's CDR3 is CASSLVRRGDEQFF. As DNA, the CDR3 is TGCGCCAGCAGCTTGGTGAGGAGGGGCGATGAGCAGTTCTTC.

The chain has TRBV27 and TRBJ2-5, with D possibly being TRBD1 (6 bases). CDR1 is MNHEY, CDR2 SMNVEV, per germline (reference sequence). V dropped 4 bases and J dropped 5 bases, with 8 bases sitting between them. The CDR3 sequence is 12 residues long. CDR3 nucleotide sequence: TGTGCCAGCAGTTATACAGGGGAGACCCAGTACTTC. As protein: CASSYTGETQYF.

This chain connects TRBV6-1 to TRBJ1-6; 7 bases are a match to TRBD1. After removal of 4 bases from V and 7 bases from J, the junction contained 13 bases not matched to a gene. Per the germline V gene, CDR1 is MNHNS and CDR2 is SASEGT. The CDR3 length is 17 residues. CDR3 region: CASSVPDTTGENSPLHF. In nucleotides, the CDR3 is TGTGCCAGCAGTGTACCAGACACTACAGGGGAAAATTCACCCCTCCACTTT.

The rearrangement links TRBV5-4 to TRBJ2-5; the D gene is possibly TRBD2 (5 bases). This CDR3 has 14 residues. With 2 bases removed from V and 4 bases from J, the gap between germline ends came to 12 bases. Germline-derived CDR1 and CDR2 are SGHNT and YYREEE (reference sequence). Here the CDR3 reads CASSFERARETQYF. CDR3 DNA sequence: TGTGCCAGCAGCTTCGAGAGGGCGCGAGAGACCCAGTACTTC. Using reference TRBV5-4 and TRBJ2-5 for the parts outside the CDR3, the full variable domain is ETGVTQSPTHLIKTRGQQVTLRCSSQSGHNTVSWYQQALGQGPQFIFQYYREEENGRGNFPPRFSGLQFPNYSSELNVNALELDDSALYLCASSFERARETQYFGPGTRLLVL.

This chain joins TRBV11-2 and TRBJ2-7; 7 bases fit TRBD2. There are 13 residues in the CDR3. J lost 3 bases, V lost 5 bases, and 4 bases had no gene match. In germline, CDR1 is SGHAT, CDR2 FQNNGV. The CDR3 spells CASSGDYIYEQYV. In DNA form, the CDR3 reads TGTGCCAGCAGCGGGGACTATATCTACGAGCAGTACGTC.

The chain employs TRBV10-3 and TRBJ2-7; 8 bases align to TRBD1. Germline V gene lookup returns CDR1 ENHRY and CDR2 SYGVKD. CDR3 length equals 17 residues. The trim removed 10 bases at V and 2 bases at J, leaving 19 bases unmatched. In DNA form, the CDR3 reads TGTGCCACCTCTATAGGGGTCACAGGGGGAGTCACCTACGAGCAGTACGTC. This sequence encodes CATSIGVTGGVTYEQYV.

The chain couples TRBV6-1 to TRBJ1-1, with 7 bases that match TRBD1. V gave up 5 bases and J gave up 2 bases; unmatched junction bases: 5. The CDR3 contains 14 residues. Germline CDR1 and CDR2: MNHNS and SASEGT. The CDR3 loop reads CASSPRDSNTEAFF. As DNA, the CDR3 is TGTGCCAGCAGTCCGCGGGACAGTAACACTGAAGCTTTCTTT.

CDR3 loop: CASSFSVTGGTEAFF. Here the CDR3 DNA reads TGTGCCAGCAGTTTTTCCGTTACGGGGGGCACTGAAGCTTTCTTT. This chain uses TRBV28 with TRBJ1-1, with D perhaps matching TRBD1 (5 bases). From germline, CDR1 is MDHEN and CDR2 SYDVKM. The CDR3 loop spans 15 amino acids. Trimming removed 3 bases from V and 4 bases from J, with 15 bases in between.

The chain carries TRBV28 and TRBJ1-5; 10 bases are shared with TRBD1. Germline V gene lookup returns CDR1 MDHEN and CDR2 SYDVKM. The CDR3 has 19 residues. Germline trimming cut 6 bases from V and 0 bases from J; bases unmatched to any gene: 14. The CDR3, as DNA: TGTGCCAGCAGCGGAATCGGACAGGGGGGGCCCTTTAGCAATCAGCCCCAGCATTTT. Translation gives CASSGIGQGGPFSNQPQHF.